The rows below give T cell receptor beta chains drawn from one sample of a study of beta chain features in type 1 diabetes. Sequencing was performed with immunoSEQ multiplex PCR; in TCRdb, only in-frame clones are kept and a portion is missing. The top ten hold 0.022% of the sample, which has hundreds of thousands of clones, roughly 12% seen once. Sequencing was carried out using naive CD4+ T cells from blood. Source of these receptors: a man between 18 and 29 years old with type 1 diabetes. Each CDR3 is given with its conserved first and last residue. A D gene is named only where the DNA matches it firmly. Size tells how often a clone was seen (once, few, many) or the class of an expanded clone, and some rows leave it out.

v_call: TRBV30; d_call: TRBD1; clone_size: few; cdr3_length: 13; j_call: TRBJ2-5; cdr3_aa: CASGTGGSETQYF; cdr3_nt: TGTGCCTCCGGGACAGGGGGATCGGAGACCCAGTACTTC
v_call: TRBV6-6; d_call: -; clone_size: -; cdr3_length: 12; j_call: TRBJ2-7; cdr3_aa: CASSYGVPEQYF; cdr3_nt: TGTGCCAGCAGTTACGGAGTCCCGGAGCAGTACTTC
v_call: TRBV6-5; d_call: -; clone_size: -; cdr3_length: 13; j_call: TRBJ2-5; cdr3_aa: CASSYGGQETQYF; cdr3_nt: TGTGCCAGCAGTTACGGTGGACAAGAGACCCAGTACTTC
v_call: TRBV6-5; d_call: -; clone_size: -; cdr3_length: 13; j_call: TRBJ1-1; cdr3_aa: CASSYQRNTEAFF; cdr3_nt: TGTGCCAGCAGTTACCAGAGGAACACTGAAGCTTTCTTT
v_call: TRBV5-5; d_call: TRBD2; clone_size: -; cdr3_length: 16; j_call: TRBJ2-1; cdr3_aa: CASSFASGGPWREQFF; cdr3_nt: TGTGCCAGCAGCTTCGCTAGCGGGGGGCCCTGGAGGGAGCAGTTCTTC
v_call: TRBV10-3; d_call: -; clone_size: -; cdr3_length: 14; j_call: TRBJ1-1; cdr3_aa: CAISESTGRRKAFF; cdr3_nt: TGTGCCATCAGTGAGTCGACAGGCCGGAGAAAAGCTTTCTTT
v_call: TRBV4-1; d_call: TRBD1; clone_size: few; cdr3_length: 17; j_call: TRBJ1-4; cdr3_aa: CASSQDRQGGVNEKLFF; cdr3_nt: TGCGCCAGCAGCCAAGACCGACAGGGAGGGGTTAATGAAAAACTGTTTTTT
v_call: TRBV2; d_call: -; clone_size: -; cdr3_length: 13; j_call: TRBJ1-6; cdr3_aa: CASSEHEESPLHF; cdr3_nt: TGTGCCAGCAGTGAGCATGAAGAATCACCCCTCCACTTT
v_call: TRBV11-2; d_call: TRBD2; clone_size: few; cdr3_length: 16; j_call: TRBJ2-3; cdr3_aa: CASSLVGGGNTDTQYF; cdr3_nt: TGTGCCAGCAGCTTAGTGGGCGGGGGGAACACAGATACGCAGTATTTT
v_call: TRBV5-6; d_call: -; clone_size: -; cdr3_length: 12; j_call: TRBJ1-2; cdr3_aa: CASSLTRDGYTF; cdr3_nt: TGTGCCAGCAGCTTGACTCGAGATGGCTACACCTTC
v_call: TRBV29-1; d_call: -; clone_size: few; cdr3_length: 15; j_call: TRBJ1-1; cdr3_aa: CSVARDRGGRTEAFF; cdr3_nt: TGCAGCGTTGCCCGTGATCGCGGAGGGCGGACTGAAGCTTTCTTT
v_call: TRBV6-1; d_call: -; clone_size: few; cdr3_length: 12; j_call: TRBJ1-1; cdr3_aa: CASSRQNTEAFF; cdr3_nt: TGTGCCAGCTCGAGGCAAAACACTGAAGCTTTCTTT
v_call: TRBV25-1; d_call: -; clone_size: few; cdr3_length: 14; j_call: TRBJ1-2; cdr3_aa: CASSRGAGAAGYTF; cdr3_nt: TGTGCCAGCAGTAGAGGGGCAGGTGCGGCTGGCTACACCTTC
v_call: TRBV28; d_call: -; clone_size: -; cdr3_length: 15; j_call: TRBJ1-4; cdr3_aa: CASSPDLATNEKLFF; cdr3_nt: TGTGCCAGCAGTCCGGATCTCGCAACTAATGAAAAACTGTTTTTT
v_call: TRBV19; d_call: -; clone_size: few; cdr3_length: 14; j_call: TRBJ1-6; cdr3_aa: CASSLDSRGSPLHF; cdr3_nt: TGTGCCAGTAGCTTGGACAGCCGAGGGTCACCCCTCCACTTT
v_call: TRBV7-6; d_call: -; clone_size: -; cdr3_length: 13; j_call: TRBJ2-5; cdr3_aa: CASSFRVGETQYF; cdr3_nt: TGTGCCAGCAGCTTTAGGGTGGGGGAGACCCAGTACTTC
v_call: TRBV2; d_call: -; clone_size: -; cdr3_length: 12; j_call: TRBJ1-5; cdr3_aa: CASSDGNQPQHF; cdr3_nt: TGTGCCAGCAGTGATGGGAATCAGCCCCAGCATTTT
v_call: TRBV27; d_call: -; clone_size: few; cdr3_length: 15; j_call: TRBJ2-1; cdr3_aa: CASRPVGSSYNEQFF; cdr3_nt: TGTGCCAGCAGGCCCGTAGGGAGCTCCTACAATGAGCAGTTCTTC
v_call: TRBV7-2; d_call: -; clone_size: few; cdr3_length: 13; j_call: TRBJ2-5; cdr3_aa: CASSSHPLETQYF; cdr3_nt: TGTGCCAGCAGCTCCCACCCTCTAGAAACCCAGTACTTC
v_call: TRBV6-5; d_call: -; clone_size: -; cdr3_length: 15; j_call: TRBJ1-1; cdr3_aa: CASSYQTTGNTEAFF; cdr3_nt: TGTGCCAGCAGTTACCAAACGACAGGGAACACTGAAGCTTTCTTT
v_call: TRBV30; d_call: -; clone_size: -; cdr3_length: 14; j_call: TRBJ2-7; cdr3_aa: CAWSVRVRGYEQYF; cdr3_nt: TGTGCCTGGAGTGTACGGGTCAGGGGCTACGAGCAGTACTTC
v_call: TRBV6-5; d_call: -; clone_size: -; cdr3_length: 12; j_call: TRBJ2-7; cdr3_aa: CASSSPGSEQYF; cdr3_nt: TGTGCCAGCAGTTCCCCAGGCTCCGAGCAGTACTTC
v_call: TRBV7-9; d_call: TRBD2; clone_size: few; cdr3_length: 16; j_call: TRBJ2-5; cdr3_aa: CASSLSGGPTGETQYF; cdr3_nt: TGTGCCAGCAGCTTAAGCGGGGGCCCAACAGGGGAGACCCAGTACTTC
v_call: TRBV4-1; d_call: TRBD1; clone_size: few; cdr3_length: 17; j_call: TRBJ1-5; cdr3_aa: CASSPRRDRAGNQPQHF; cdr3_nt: TGCGCCAGCAGCCCCAGAAGGGACAGGGCTGGCAATCAGCCCCAGCATTTT
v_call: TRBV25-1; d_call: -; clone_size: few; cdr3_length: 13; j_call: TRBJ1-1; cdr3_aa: CASRATGNTEAFF; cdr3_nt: TGTGCCAGCAGGGCTACAGGGAACACTGAAGCTTTCTTT
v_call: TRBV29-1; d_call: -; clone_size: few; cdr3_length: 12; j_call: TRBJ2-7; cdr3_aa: CSVEDGTYEQYF; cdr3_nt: TGCAGCGTTGAAGACGGGACCTACGAGCAGTACTTC
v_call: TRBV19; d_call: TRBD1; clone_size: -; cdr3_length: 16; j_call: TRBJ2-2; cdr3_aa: CASSLRQGRNTGELFF; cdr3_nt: TGTGCCAGTAGTCTTCGACAGGGAAGAAACACCGGGGAGCTGTTTTTT
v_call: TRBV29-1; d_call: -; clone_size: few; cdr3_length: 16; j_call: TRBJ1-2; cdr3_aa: CSVLAPDLSRGYGYTF; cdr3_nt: TGCAGCGTATTAGCTCCGGACCTGTCGAGAGGGTATGGCTACACCTTC
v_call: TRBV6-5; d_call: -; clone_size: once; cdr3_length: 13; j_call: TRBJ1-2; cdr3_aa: CASRVAVFYGYTF; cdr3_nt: TGTGCCAGCAGAGTCGCGGTCTTCTATGGCTACACCTTC
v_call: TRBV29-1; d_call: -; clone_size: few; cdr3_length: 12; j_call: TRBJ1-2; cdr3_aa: CSVEFGAGGYTF; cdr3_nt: TGCAGCGTTGAGTTCGGGGCTGGAGGCTACACCTTC
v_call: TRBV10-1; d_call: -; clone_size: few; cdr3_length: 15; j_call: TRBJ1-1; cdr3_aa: CASSEHCRANTEAFF; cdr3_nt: TGCGCCAGCAGTGAGCACTGCCGGGCAAACACTGAAGCTTTCTTT
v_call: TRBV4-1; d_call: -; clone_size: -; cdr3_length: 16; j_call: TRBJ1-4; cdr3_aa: CASSLYEGPSNEKLFF; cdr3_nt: TGCGCCAGCAGCCTCTATGAGGGCCCCTCTAATGAAAAACTGTTTTTT
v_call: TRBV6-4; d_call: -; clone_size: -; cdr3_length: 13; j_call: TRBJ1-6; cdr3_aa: CASSVGYNSPLHF; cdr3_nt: TGTGCCAGCAGTGTAGGTTATAATTCACCCCTCCACTTT
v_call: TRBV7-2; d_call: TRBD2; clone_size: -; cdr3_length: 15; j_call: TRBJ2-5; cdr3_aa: CASSDRSGGAETQYF; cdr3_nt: TGTGCCAGCAGCGATCGCAGCGGGGGCGCGGAGACCCAGTACTTC
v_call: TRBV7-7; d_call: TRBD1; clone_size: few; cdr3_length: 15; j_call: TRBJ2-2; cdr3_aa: CASSPGTEGTGELFF; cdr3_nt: TGTGCCAGCAGCCCGGGGACAGAAGGCACCGGGGAGCTGTTTTTT
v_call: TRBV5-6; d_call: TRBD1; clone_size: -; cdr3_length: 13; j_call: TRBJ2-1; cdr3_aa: CASSRGQGDEQFF; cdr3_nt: TGTGCCAGCAGCCGCGGACAGGGCGATGAGCAGTTCTTC
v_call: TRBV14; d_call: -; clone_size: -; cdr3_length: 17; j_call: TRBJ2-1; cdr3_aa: CASSQDGAGTYYNEQFF; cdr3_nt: TGTGCCAGCAGCCAAGATGGCGCGGGGACCTACTACAATGAGCAGTTCTTC
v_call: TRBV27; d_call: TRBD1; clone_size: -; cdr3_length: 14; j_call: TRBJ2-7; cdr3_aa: CASSRDRAINEQYF; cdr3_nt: TGTGCCAGCAGTCGGGACAGGGCCATCAACGAGCAGTACTTC
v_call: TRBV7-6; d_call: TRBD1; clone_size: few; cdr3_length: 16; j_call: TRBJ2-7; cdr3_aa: CASSLGFAGGIYEQYF; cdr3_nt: TGTGCCAGCAGCTTAGGATTCGCAGGGGGCATCTACGAGCAGTACTTC
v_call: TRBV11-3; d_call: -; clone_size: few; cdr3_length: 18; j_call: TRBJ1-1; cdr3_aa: CASSSAWGEGTVGTEAFF; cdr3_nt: TGTGCCAGCAGCTCCGCCTGGGGAGAGGGAACAGTCGGCACTGAAGCTTTCTTT
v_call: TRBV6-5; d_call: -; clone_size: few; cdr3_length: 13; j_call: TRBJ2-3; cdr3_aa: CASSSSGTDTQYF; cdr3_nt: TGTGCCAGCAGTTCCTCTGGGACAGATACGCAGTATTTT
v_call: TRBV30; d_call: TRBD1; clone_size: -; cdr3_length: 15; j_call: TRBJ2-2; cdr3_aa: CAWSVPDRDTGELFF; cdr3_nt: TGTGCCTGGAGTGTACCGGACAGGGACACCGGGGAGCTGTTTTTT
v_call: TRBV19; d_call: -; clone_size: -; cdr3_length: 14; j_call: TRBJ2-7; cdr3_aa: CASSTGQSIYEQYF; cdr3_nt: TGTGCCAGTAGTACTGGACAGTCCATCTACGAGCAGTACTTC
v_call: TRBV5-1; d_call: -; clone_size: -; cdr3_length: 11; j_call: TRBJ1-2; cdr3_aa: CASRLDYGYTF; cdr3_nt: TGCGCCAGCAGATTGGACTATGGCTACACCTTC
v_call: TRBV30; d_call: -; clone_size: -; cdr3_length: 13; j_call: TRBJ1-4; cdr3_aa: CAWAGQPNEKLFF; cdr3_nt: TGTGCCTGGGCAGGACAGCCGAATGAAAAACTGTTTTTT
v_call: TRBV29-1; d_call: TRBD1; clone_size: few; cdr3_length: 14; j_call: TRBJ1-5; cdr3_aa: CSVAGGAGNQPQHF; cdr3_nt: TGCAGCGTAGCAGGGGGCGCGGGCAATCAGCCCCAGCATTTT
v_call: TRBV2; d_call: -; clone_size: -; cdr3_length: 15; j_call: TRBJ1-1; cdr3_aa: CASSEGKGLHSEAFF; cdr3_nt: TGTGCCAGCAGTGAAGGGAAGGGACTCCACTCTGAAGCTTTCTTT
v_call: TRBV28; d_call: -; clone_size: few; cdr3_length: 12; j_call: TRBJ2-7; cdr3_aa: CASSSLSYEQYF; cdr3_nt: TGTGCCAGCAGTTCCCTCTCCTACGAGCAGTACTTC